The entry that follows covers one T cell receptor (beta chain) sequence. The data are from a study of blood T cell repertoires in COVID-19. Study in general: Sites across the United States, Italy and Spain contributed samples from acute and convalescent COVID-19.

In germline, CDR1 is LGHNA, CDR2 YNFKEQ. CDR3 length: 14 residues. Trimming cost V 4 bases and J 2 bases; bases outside gene matches: 2. The table came from immunoSEQ multiplex PCR; TCRdb's copy has only in-frame clones and leaves some out. The data contain just under 85,000 clones, around 90% of them seen just once; the ten biggest clones take up 7% to 9%. The sequenced sample was peripheral blood. The V call is TRBV4-2, the J call TRBJ2-3, with 8 bases aligning to TRBD2. The receptor was derived from an elderly man with active or convalescent COVID-19. This CDR3 reads CASSPGLATDTQYF. DNA for the CDR3: TGTGCCAGCAGCCCCGGACTAGCCACAGATACGCAGTATTTT.